This is a list of T cell receptor beta chains from one sample in a study of blood T cell repertoires in COVID-19. Using immunoSEQ multiplex PCR, the repertoire was profiled, and TCRdb retains in-frame clones only, with some absent. The sample carries around 400,000 clones, roughly 91% recorded once. Sequenced sample: PBMCs or T cells enriched from blood (not recorded which). The receptors originated from a woman in her twenties or thirties who had recovered from COVID-19. Both conserved end residues are part of each CDR3. A D gene is named only where the DNA matches it firmly. A clone size is listed for some rows: how often the clone was seen (once, few, many), or a class if it is expanded.

V	J	D	length	size	CDR3	DNA
TRBV10-3	TRBJ1-4	.	18	.	CAISESSMGLGANEKLFF	TGTGCCATCAGTGAGTCTTCGATGGGACTAGGGGCTAATGAAAAACTGTTTTTT
TRBV5-1	TRBJ2-1	.	11	.	CASRGGNEQFF	TGCGCCAGCCGGGGAGGCAATGAGCAGTTCTTC
TRBV7-8	TRBJ1-5	.	15	few	CASSLGDTTHQPQHF	TGTGCCAGCAGCTTAGGGGACACAACTCATCAGCCCCAGCATTTT
TRBV19	TRBJ2-6	.	15	.	CASSIGSSGANVLTF	TGTGCCAGTAGTATAGGCAGCTCTGGGGCCAACGTCCTGACTTTC
TRBV9	TRBJ2-1	TRBD2	15	.	CASSVTSGRSDEQFF	TGTGCCAGCAGCGTGACTAGCGGGAGGTCAGATGAGCAGTTCTTC
TRBV24-1	TRBJ2-1	TRBD2	17	.	CATSDRTSGGAGNEQFF	TGTGCCACCAGTGACAGAACTAGCGGGGGGGCCGGTAATGAGCAGTTCTTC
TRBV6-4	TRBJ1-3	TRBD1	17	.	CASRRNTGDLSGNTIYF	TGTGCCAGCAGACGAAATACAGGGGATCTCTCTGGAAACACCATATATTTT
TRBV5-1	TRBJ2-3	TRBD2	16	once	CASSETPSGGTDTQYF	TGCGCCAGCAGCGAGACCCCTAGCGGAGGCACAGATACGCAGTATTTT
TRBV25-1	TRBJ2-7	.	14	.	CASSVRENRWAQYF	TGTGCCAGCAGTGTCAGGGAAAACCGTTGGGCGCAGTACTTC
TRBV11-3	TRBJ1-1	.	15	few	CASSLGYGGNTEAFF	TGTGCCAGCAGCTTAGGCTACGGGGGAAACACTGAAGCTTTCTTT
TRBV7-2	TRBJ2-3	TRBD2	17	.	CASSLLGASGGLDTQYF	TGTGCCAGCAGCTTATTGGGAGCTAGCGGGGGGTTAGATACGCAGTATTTT
TRBV19	TRBJ2-7	.	15	.	CASSIGGLGGYEQYF	TGTGCCAGTAGTATTGGCGGGTTAGGGGGCTACGAGCAGTACTTC
TRBV30	TRBJ1-6	TRBD1	15	.	CAWSAVDRANSPLHF	TGTGCCTGGAGTGCCGTTGACAGGGCTAATTCACCCCTCCACTTT
TRBV27	TRBJ1-4	.	14	.	CASSSRTTNEKLFF	TGTGCCAGCAGTTCCAGGACAACTAATGAAAAACTGTTTTTT
TRBV4-1	TRBJ1-2	.	15	once	CASSQDLTPGYGYTF	TGCGCCAGCAGCCAAGATTTGACACCTGGCTATGGCTACACCTTC
TRBV15	TRBJ2-5	TRBD1	15	.	CATSEEGQGRQTQYF	TGTGCCACCAGCGAGGAGGGACAGGGCCGCCAGACCCAGTACTTC
TRBV15	TRBJ1-2	TRBD1	17	.	CATSTVTPFGQVYGYTF	TGTGCCACCAGCACGGTCACCCCTTTCGGACAGGTCTATGGCTACACCTTC
TRBV5-4	TRBJ1-4	.	10	.	CAGGGEKLFF	TGTGCGGGGGGTGGTGAAAAACTGTTTTTT
TRBV11-2	TRBJ1-2	.	14	once	CASSIGPGAGGYTF	TGTGCCAGCAGCATAGGGCCCGGAGCTGGTGGCTACACCTTC
TRBV5-4	TRBJ2-1	TRBD1	15	.	CASSSDRGPYNEQFF	TGTGCCAGCAGCTCGGACAGGGGGCCTTACAATGAGCAGTTCTTC
TRBV12-5	TRBJ2-1	TRBD2	16	.	CASGLPTSGRLNEQFF	TGTGCTAGTGGTTTGCCGACTAGCGGGAGGTTGAATGAGCAGTTCTTC
TRBV5-1	TRBJ1-5	.	14	.	CASSLGGGNQPQHF	TGCGCCAGCAGCTTGGGGGGGGGCAATCAGCCCCAGCATTTT
TRBV10-3	TRBJ1-2	TRBD1	14	.	CAISPGQGYYGYTF	TGTGCCATCAGCCCGGGACAGGGTTACTATGGCTACACCTTC
TRBV3-1/TRBV3-2	TRBJ2-5	TRBD1	13	.	CASSLDRGKTQYF	TGTGCCAGCAGCCTTGACAGGGGAAAGACCCAGTACTTC
TRBV30	TRBJ1-3	.	16	.	CAWSSNWQGDRDTIYF	TGTGCCTGGAGTTCCAACTGGCAGGGTGACCGGGACACCATATATTTT
TRBV9	TRBJ1-5	.	13	.	CASSAYGGQPQHF	TGTGCCAGCAGCGCCTACGGGGGGCAGCCCCAGCATTTT
TRBV5-5	TRBJ1-4	.	15	.	CASSLGDSGGEKLFF	TGTGCCAGCAGCTTGGGGGATTCTGGCGGGGAAAAACTGTTTTTT
TRBV5-1	TRBJ2-1	.	14	.	CASSSLLSLNEQFF	TGCGCCAGCAGCTCCCTGCTTAGTCTCAATGAGCAGTTCTTC
TRBV7-2	TRBJ2-7	TRBD2	15	.	CASSLRRAGAYEQYF	TGTGCCAGCAGCTTAAGGAGAGCGGGGGCCTACGAGCAGTACTTC
TRBV6-5	TRBJ2-1	TRBD1	15	.	CASRKTGGVIYEQFF	TGTGCCAGCAGAAAGACAGGGGGCGTAATCTATGAGCAGTTCTTC
TRBV3-1/TRBV3-2	TRBJ1-1	TRBD1	13	.	CASSPHGQGEAFF	TGTGCCAGCAGCCCCCACGGACAGGGTGAAGCTTTCTTT
TRBV28	TRBJ1-2	TRBD1	14	once	CASSGTDSYYGYTF	TGTGCCAGCAGTGGGACAGATTCTTACTATGGCTACACCTTC
TRBV29-1	TRBJ1-5	TRBD1	13	.	CSVGTGHTQPQHF	TGCAGCGTCGGGACAGGGCACACTCAGCCCCAGCATTTT
TRBV18	TRBJ2-6	TRBD1	17	.	CASSPDRASSGANVLTF	TGTGCCAGCTCACCAGACAGGGCCTCCTCTGGGGCCAACGTCCTGACTTTC
TRBV29-1	TRBJ2-2	TRBD1	15	.	CSVDRPGGSTGELFF	TGCAGCGTTGATCGGCCAGGGGGCAGCACCGGGGAGCTGTTTTTT
TRBV6-2/TRBV6-3	TRBJ2-7	.	14	.	CASSYHDSSYEQYF	TGTGCCAGCAGTTATCATGACAGCTCCTACGAGCAGTACTTC
TRBV19	TRBJ1-5	TRBD1	18	once	CASSIRLGTGGSNQPQHF	TGTGCCAGTAGTATTCGGCTCGGGACAGGGGGGAGCAATCAGCCCCAGCATTTT
TRBV11-2	TRBJ2-2	.	16	.	CASSLGRGTNTGELFF	TGTGCCAGCAGCTTAGGGCGGGGTACTAACACCGGGGAGCTGTTTTTT
TRBV15	TRBJ1-2	TRBD1	15	.	CATSRDPAGGNGYTF	TGTGCCACCAGCAGAGATCCTGCAGGGGGCAATGGCTACACCTTC
TRBV27	TRBJ2-7	.	15	.	CASSKQGTWNYEQYF	TGTGCCAGCAGTAAACAGGGAACTTGGAACTACGAGCAGTACTTC
TRBV3-1/TRBV3-2	TRBJ1-4	.	12	few	CASSQRSEKLFF	TGTGCCAGCAGCCAAAGGAGTGAAAAACTGTTTTTT
TRBV28	TRBJ1-4	.	15	.	CASLGGGGANEKLFF	TGTGCCAGCCTGGGGGGCGGGGGAGCTAATGAAAAACTGTTTTTT
TRBV7-9	TRBJ2-1	TRBD1	16	once	CASSPRGGQGYNEQFF	TGTGCCAGCAGCCCGAGAGGGGGCCAAGGGTACAATGAGCAGTTCTTC
TRBV11-2	TRBJ2-1	.	18	.	CASSSVLSTGAFYNEQFF	TGTGCCAGCAGCTCTGTTCTGTCGACGGGAGCCTTCTACAATGAGCAGTTCTTC
TRBV6-2/TRBV6-3	TRBJ1-5	.	17	.	CASSFPAGLLSNQPQHF	TGTGCCAGCAGTTTCCCGGCAGGGCTACTTAGTAATCAGCCCCAGCATTTT
TRBV28	TRBJ1-3	TRBD1	16	.	CASSGQGANSGNTIYF	TGTGCCAGCAGCGGACAGGGGGCCAACTCTGGAAACACCATATATTTT
TRBV5-6	TRBJ2-3	TRBD2	17	once	CASSTLTSGRAVDTQYF	TGTGCCAGCAGCACTCTGACTAGCGGGAGGGCCGTAGATACGCAGTATTTT
TRBV4-3	TRBJ1-1	.	14	.	CASSQDRGNTEAFF	TGCGCCAGCAGCCAAGATCGGGGGAACACTGAAGCTTTCTTT
TRBV30	TRBJ1-2	TRBD1	14	.	CAWSVRGGEIGYTF	TGTGCCTGGAGTGTACGAGGGGGCGAGATTGGCTACACCTTC
TRBV29-1	TRBJ2-1	.	12	.	CSAYRGSNEQFF	TGCAGCGCCTATAGGGGGAGCAATGAGCAGTTCTTC
TRBV5-1	TRBJ2-2	.	17	.	CASSLDQGRIDTGELFF	TGCGCCAGCAGCTTGGACCAGGGGCGCATTGACACCGGGGAGCTGTTTTTT
TRBV3-1/TRBV3-2	TRBJ2-1	.	19	few	CASSQEKLGRGPAYNEQFF	TGTGCCAGCAGCCAAGAGAAACTAGGTAGAGGCCCGGCCTACAATGAGCAGTTCTTC
TRBV27	TRBJ2-7	TRBD1	14	.	CASSLGTGVYEQYF	TGTGCCAGCAGTTTAGGAACAGGGGTCTACGAGCAGTACTTC
TRBV7-9	TRBJ1-3	.	17	.	CASSLPRGATSGNTIYF	TGTGCCAGCAGCTTACCTCGGGGGGCTACCTCTGGAAACACCATATATTTT
TRBV9	TRBJ2-7	TRBD1	13	.	CASSGTGVDEQYF	TGTGCCAGCAGCGGTACAGGGGTAGACGAGCAGTACTTC
TRBV6-5	TRBJ1-2	.	15	.	CASRLEPYPLYGYTF	TGTGCCAGCAGACTTGAACCATACCCGCTCTATGGCTACACCTTC
TRBV7-3	TRBJ1-5	.	15	.	CASSLRGRLNQPQHF	TGTGCCAGCAGCTTAAGGGGGCGACTCAACCAGCCCCAGCATTTT